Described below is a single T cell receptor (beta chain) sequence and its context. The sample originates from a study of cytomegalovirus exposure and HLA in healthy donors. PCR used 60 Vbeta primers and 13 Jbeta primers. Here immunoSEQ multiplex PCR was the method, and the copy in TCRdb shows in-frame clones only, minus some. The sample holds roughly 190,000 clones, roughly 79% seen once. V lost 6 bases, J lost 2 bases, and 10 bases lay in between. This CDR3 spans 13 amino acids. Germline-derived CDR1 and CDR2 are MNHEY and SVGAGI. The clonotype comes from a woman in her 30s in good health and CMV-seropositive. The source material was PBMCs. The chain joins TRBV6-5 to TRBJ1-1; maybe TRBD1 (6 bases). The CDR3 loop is CASRTGLNTEAFF. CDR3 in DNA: TGTGCCAGCAGGACAGGACTTAACACTGAAGCTTTCTTT.